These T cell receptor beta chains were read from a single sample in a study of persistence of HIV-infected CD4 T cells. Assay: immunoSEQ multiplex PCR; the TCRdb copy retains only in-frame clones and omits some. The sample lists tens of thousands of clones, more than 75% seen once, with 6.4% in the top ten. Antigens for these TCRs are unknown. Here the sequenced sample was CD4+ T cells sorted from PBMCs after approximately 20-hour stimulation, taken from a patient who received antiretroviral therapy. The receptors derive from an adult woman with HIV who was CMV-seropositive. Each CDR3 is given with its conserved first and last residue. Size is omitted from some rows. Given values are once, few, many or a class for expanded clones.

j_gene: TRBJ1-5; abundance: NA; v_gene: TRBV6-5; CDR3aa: CASTLQGGGQPQHF
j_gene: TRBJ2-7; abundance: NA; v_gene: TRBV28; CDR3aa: CASSLGLGSYEQYF
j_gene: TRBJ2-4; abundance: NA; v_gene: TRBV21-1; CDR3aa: CASSKDPFKYLLLNIQYF
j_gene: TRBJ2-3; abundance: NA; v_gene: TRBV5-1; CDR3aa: CASKGDSHTDTQYF
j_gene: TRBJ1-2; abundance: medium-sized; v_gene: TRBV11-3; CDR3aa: CASSLASGGYTF
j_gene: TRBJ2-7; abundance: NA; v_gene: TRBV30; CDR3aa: CAWRVSYEQYF
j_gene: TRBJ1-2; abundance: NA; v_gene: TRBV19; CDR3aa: CASSIPWDRIGYTF
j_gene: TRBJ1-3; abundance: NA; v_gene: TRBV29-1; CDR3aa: CSVAVGDRTGNTIYF
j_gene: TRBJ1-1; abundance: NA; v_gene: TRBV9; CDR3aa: CASSVMTNTEAFF
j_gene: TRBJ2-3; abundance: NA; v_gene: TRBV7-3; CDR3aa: CASSLRGQSTDTQYF
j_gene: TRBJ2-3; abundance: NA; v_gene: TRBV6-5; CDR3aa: CASSYRLVTDTQYF
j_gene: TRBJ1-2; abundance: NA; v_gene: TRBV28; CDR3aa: CASISGPNAGYTF
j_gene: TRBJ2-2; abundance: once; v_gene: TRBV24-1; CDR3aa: CATKGTAYTGELFF
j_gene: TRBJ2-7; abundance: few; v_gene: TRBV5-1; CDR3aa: CASSLTTGSASYEQYF
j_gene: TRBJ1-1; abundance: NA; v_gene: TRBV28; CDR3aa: CASSQIPPTKAFF
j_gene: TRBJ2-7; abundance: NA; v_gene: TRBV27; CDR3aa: CASSSRGPYEQYF
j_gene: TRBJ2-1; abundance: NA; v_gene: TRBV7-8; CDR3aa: CASSLVGGSGYNEQFF
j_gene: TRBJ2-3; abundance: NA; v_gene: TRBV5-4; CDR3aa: CASSPGGTDTQYF
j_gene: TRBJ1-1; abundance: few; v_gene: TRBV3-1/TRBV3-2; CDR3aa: CASSQLSLNTEAFF
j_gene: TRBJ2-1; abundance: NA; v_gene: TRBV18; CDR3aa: CASSPTLDGEKFF
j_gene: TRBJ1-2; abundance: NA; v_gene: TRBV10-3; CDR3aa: CAIRGQSTRGGYTF
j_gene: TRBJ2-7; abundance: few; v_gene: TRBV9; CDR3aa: CASSASSAYEQYF
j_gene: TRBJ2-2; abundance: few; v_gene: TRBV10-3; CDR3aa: CAISEGVTGELFF
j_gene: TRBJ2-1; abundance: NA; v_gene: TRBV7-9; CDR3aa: CASSLTYNEQFF
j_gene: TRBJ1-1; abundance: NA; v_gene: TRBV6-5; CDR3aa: CASSYGAAYLNTEAFF
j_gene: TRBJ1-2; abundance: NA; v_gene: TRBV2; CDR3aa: CASSGQGRLYGYTF
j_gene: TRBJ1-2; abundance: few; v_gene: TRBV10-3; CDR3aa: CAILTPGVYGYTF
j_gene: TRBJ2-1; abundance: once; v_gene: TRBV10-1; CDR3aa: CASSDQGQVNNEQFF
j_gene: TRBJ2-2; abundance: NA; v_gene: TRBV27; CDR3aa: CASSSLGFNTGELFF
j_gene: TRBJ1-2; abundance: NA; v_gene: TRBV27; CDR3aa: CASSLGAAYGYTF
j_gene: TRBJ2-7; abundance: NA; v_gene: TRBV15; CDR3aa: CATSRDRLGSGGRNEQYF
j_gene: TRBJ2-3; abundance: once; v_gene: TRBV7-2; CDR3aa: CASSPSHTDTQYF
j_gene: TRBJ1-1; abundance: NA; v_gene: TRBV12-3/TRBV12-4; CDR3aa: CASSFSEGTEAFF